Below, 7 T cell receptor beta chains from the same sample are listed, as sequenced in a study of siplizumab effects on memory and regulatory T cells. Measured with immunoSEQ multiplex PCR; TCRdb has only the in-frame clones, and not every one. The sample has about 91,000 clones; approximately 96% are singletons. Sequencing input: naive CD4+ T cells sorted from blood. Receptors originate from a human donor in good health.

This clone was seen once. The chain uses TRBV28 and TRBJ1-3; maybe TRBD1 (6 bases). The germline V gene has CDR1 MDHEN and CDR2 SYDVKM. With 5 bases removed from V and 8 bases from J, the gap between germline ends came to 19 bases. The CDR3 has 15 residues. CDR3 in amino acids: CASSPGGTWPDTIYF. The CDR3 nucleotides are TGTGCCAGCAGTCCGGGGGGGACATGGCCGGACACCATATATTTT. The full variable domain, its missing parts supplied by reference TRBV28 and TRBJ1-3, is DVKVTQSSRYLVKRTGEKVFLECVQDMDHENMFWYRQDPGLGLRLIYFSYDVKMKEKGDIPEGYSVSREKKERFSLILESASTNQTSMYLCASSPGGTWPDTIYFGEGSWLTVV.

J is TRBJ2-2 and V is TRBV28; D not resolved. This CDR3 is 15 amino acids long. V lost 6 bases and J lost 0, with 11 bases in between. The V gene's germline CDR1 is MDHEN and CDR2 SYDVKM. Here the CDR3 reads CASRGRPPNTGELFF. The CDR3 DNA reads TGTGCCAGCAGGGGCCGGCCCCCGAACACCGGGGAGCTGTTTTTT.

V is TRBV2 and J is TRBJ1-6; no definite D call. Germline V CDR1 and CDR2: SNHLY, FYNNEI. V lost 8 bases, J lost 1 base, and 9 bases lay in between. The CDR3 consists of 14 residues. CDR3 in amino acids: CASVPQSYNSPLHF. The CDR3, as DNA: TGTGCCAGCGTCCCCCAATCCTATAATTCACCCCTCCACTTT.

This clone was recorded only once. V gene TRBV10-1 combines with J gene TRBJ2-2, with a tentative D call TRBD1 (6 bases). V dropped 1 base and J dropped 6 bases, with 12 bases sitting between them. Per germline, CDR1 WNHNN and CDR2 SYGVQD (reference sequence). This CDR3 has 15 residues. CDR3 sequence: CASSEFRGGAGELFF. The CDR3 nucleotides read TGCGCCAGCAGTGAGTTTCGAGGGGGAGCCGGGGAGCTGTTTTTT.

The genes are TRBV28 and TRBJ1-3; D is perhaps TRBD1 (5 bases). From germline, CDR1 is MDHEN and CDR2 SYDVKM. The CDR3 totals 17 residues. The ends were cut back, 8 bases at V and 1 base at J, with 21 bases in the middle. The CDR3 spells CASQNGVGDSSGNTIYF. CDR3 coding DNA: TGTGCCAGCCAGAACGGGGTTGGGGACTCTTCTGGAAACACCATATATTTT.

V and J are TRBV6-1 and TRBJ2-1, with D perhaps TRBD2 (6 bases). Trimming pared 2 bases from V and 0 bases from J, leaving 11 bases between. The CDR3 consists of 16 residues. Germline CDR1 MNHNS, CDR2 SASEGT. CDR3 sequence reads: CASSEWAGRSYNEQFF. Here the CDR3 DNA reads TGTGCCAGCAGTGAATGGGCGGGACGCTCCTACAATGAGCAGTTCTTC.

CDR3: CASGSGQGANTEAFF. For the CDR3, the DNA is TGTGCTAGTGGTTCTGGACAGGGGGCGAACACTGAAGCTTTCTTT. This chain uses TRBV12-5 with TRBJ1-1; TRBD1 aligns across 11 bases. The V gene end was trimmed by 4 bases and the J gene end by 1 base; junction bases not matched to a gene: 2. The CDR3 covers 15 residues. Germline V gives CDR1 LGHNT, CDR2 FRNRAP.